The 24 T cell receptor beta chains in this list originate from one sample, sequenced in a study of OX40 agonist ivuxolimab in advanced cancers. Data came from immunoSEQ multiplex PCR; TCRdb stores just in-frame clones and leaves some out. The repertoire includes about 60,000 clones, 80% to 90% of them detected once, and about 12% sits in the top ten. The material was CD4+ or CD8+ T cells sorted from blood, obtained in a trial of the OX40 agonist ivuxolimab. All receptors come from an adult with an advanced solid tumor such as melanoma, head and neck, liver or kidney cancer.

The rearrangement joins TRBV9 to TRBJ2-1; possible D gene TRBD1, 5 bases. CDR1 is SGDLS, CDR2 YYNGEE, per germline. V lost 4 bases, J lost 5 bases, and 19 bases lay in between. The CDR3 length is 16 residues. This CDR3 reads CASSSSVGAPNNEQFF. The DNA of the CDR3 is TGTGCCAGCAGCTCCTCAGTAGGGGCGCCTAACAATGAGCAGTTCTTC.

The DNA of the CDR3 is TGTGCCAGCAGTCCCTCGTTCCAAGAGACCCAGTACTTC. Its protein is CASSPSFQETQYF. The chain has TRBV25-1 and TRBJ2-5; D not certain. Trimming took off 5 bases at V and 1 base at J, with 8 bases between the two ends. The CDR3 loop spans 13 amino acids. Germline lookup yields CDR1 MGHDK and CDR2 SYGVNS.

The rearrangement links TRBV2 to TRBJ1-5; no firm D call. The V gene's germline CDR1 is SNHLY and CDR2 FYNNEI. This CDR3 has 15 residues. V lost 5 bases to trimming and J lost 9 bases, with 20 bases between them. DNA of the CDR3: TGTGCCAGCAGTTCTAACGTCGACCAAATTCGGCCCCAGCATTTT. This translates into CASSSNVDQIRPQHF.

The CDR3 spells CAWSIYSGANVLTF. CDR3 coding DNA: TGTGCCTGGAGTATTTACTCTGGGGCCAACGTCCTGACTTTC. The rearrangement links TRBV30 to TRBJ2-6; D gene ambiguous. The V end lost 2 bases, the J end lost 0 bases, and 5 bases lay between the germline ends. CDR1 is GTSNPN and CDR2 is SVGIG in the germline V gene (reference sequence). This CDR3 has 14 amino acids.

The gene calls are TRBV6-6 and TRBJ2-7; no clear D. Germline CDR1 reads MNHNY; CDR2 reads SVGAGI (reference sequence). The CDR3 loop spans 12 amino acids. The V end lost 2 bases, the J end lost 4 bases, and 6 bases lay between the germline ends. DNA of the CDR3: TGTGCCAGCAGTTACGCGGATTACGAGCAGTACGTC. It specifies CASSYADYEQYV.

The J gene is TRBJ2-7, the V gene TRBV19, with 8 bases aligning to TRBD2. Germline V gives CDR1 LNHDA, CDR2 SQIVND (reference sequence). The trim removed 5 bases at V and 1 base at J, leaving 7 bases unmatched. CDR3 length equals 15 residues. The CDR3 reads CASSQGLGRSYEQYV. The DNA of the CDR3 is TGTGCCAGTAGTCAGGGACTAGGCCGATCCTACGAGCAGTACGTC.

The rearrangement joins TRBV7-8 to TRBJ2-1, with D perhaps TRBD2 (5 bases). Trimming pared 5 bases from V and 0 bases from J, leaving 11 bases between. The CDR3 length is 15 residues. CDR1 and CDR2 (germline): SGHVS, FQNEAQ. Here the CDR3 DNA reads TGTGCCAGCAGCCTCCTCCGGGGCTCCTACAATGAGCAGTTCTTC. It translates to CASSLLRGSYNEQFF.

The chain joins TRBV11-2 to TRBJ2-7; D is undetermined. The CDR3 length is 13 residues. Germline V gene lookup returns CDR1 SGHAT and CDR2 FQNNGV. The V and J ends lost 4 bases and 1 base respectively, with 8 bases between them. The CDR3 spells CASSYTPSYEQYF. In DNA form, the CDR3 reads TGTGCCAGCAGCTACACCCCTTCCTACGAGCAGTACTTC.

The gene calls are TRBV29-1 and TRBJ1-3; D is unclear. V was cut by 4 bases and J by 6 bases, with 7 bases left in between. In germline, CDR1 is SQVTM, CDR2 ANQGSEA. There are 11 residues in the CDR3. CDR3 residues: CSVADLNTIYF. The CDR3 nucleotides read TGCAGCGTTGCGGACTTAAACACCATATATTTT.

V and J are TRBV5-1 and TRBJ1-2; D is unresolved. Germline V gene sequence: CDR1 SGHRS, CDR2 YFSETQ. V lost 10 bases to trimming and J lost 0 bases, with 13 bases between them. The CDR3 covers 13 residues. The CDR3 DNA follows: TGCGCCCCTGAGGGAGGGACTAACTATGGCTACACCTTC. This sequence encodes CAPEGGTNYGYTF.

The rearrangement uses TRBV6-1 and TRBJ2-3; 10 bases fit TRBD2. This CDR3 has 17 residues. Trimming at V came to 2 bases and at J to 1 base, leaving 6 bases not matched to a gene. Germline V gene data show CDR1 as MNHNS and CDR2 as SASEGT. The CDR3 DNA follows: TGTGCCAGCAGTGAACGGGGACTAGCGAGTCGCACAGATACGCAGTATTTT. Its translation is CASSERGLASRTDTQYF.

V is TRBV2 and J is TRBJ2-2; D is possibly TRBD2 (5 bases). Germline-derived CDR1 and CDR2 are SNHLY and FYNNEI. Trimming removed 11 bases at V and 6 bases at J, with 13 bases between. This CDR3 comprises 12 residues. The CDR3 sequence is CAFGRGPGELFF. In nucleotides, the CDR3 is TGTGCCTTCGGCAGAGGGCCCGGGGAGCTGTTTTTT.

In this sample, this clone turned up a few times. The V and J genes are TRBV2 and TRBJ1-1; 7 bases line up with TRBD1. J gave up 1 base and V 5 bases, and 1 base lay outside the gene matches. This CDR3 contains 13 residues. Germline V gene lookup returns CDR1 SNHLY and CDR2 FYNNEI. The CDR3 protein is CASSQGGNTEAFF. The CDR3 DNA is TGTGCCAGCAGTCAGGGGGGGAACACTGAAGCTTTCTTT.

V gene TRBV29-1 combines with J gene TRBJ1-1, with D hard to call. Trimming took off 4 bases at V and 4 bases at J, with 16 bases between the two ends. CDR1 is SQVTM, CDR2 ANQGSEA, per germline. The CDR3 sequence is 14 residues long. CDR3 protein: CSVAGWWGGTEAFF. DNA of the CDR3: TGCAGCGTTGCTGGGTGGTGGGGAGGCACTGAAGCTTTCTTT.

The genes are TRBV10-3 and TRBJ2-7; 8 nucleotides line up with TRBD1. The CDR3 covers 16 residues. The ends lost 3 bases at V and 3 bases at J; junction bases unmatched: 10. CDR1 ENHRY and CDR2 SYGVKD come from the germline V gene. CDR3: CAISDAGTGDLYEQYV. In DNA form, the CDR3 reads TGTGCCATCAGTGATGCCGGGACAGGCGATCTCTACGAGCAGTACGTC.

This chain joins TRBV7-9 and TRBJ1-5; D gene unclear. Trimming cost V 3 bases and J 3 bases, with 12 bases left between them. Per germline, CDR1 SEHNR and CDR2 FQNEAQ (reference sequence). CDR3 length: 15 residues. CDR3 nucleotides: TGTGCCAGCAGCTTGGGAAGGTTAGACAATCAGCCCCAGCATTTT. Its translation: CASSLGRLDNQPQHF.

The chain is built from TRBV19 and TRBJ1-1; D gene unclear. Germline assignment: CDR1 LNHDA and CDR2 SQIVND (reference sequence). The CDR3 is made up of 13 amino acids. V was cut by 3 bases and J by 10 bases, with 15 bases left in between. In DNA form, the CDR3 reads TGTGCCAGTAGTATTCTCGGCACCGGGAGAGCTTTCTTT. This sequence encodes CASSILGTGRAFF.

The chain joins TRBV28 to TRBJ2-7, with D unclear. This CDR3 contains 12 residues. The germline V and J ends were trimmed by 5 bases and 0 bases, with 5 bases remaining between them. Germline V lookup: CDR1 MDHEN, CDR2 SYDVKM. The CDR3 region is CASSPHSYEQYF. CDR3 sequence (DNA): TGTGCCAGCAGTCCACACTCCTACGAGCAGTACTTC.

This clone occurred once. This sequence joins TRBV10-3 and TRBJ2-7, with D unresolved. The ends were cut back, 3 bases at V and 4 bases at J, with 7 bases in the middle. The germline gives CDR1 ENHRY, CDR2 SYGVKD. The CDR3 consists of 12 residues. The CDR3 loop is CAISDRTYEQYV. In DNA form, the CDR3 reads TGTGCCATCAGTGATAGAACTTACGAGCAGTACGTC.

The table lists this clone with a count of one. The chain uses TRBV4-2 and TRBJ2-1; 8 bases are a match to TRBD2. The V segment lost 0 bases and the J segment 7 bases; nucleotides outside the gene matches: 14. This CDR3 region has 18 residues. Germline V gene data show CDR1 as LGHNA and CDR2 as YNFKEQ. CDR3 protein: CASSQDLSGSLVGNEQFF. The CDR3 DNA reads TGTGCCAGCAGCCAAGATCTGAGCGGGAGCCTCGTGGGGAATGAGCAGTTCTTC.

The chain links TRBV29-1 to TRBJ2-1; possibly TRBD1 for D (6 bases). The CDR3 extends over 13 amino acids. Trimming shortened V by 6 bases and J by 7 bases, and 16 bases separated the two germline ends. Germline V lookup: CDR1 SQVTM, CDR2 ANQGSEA. The CDR3 coding sequence is TGCAGCGTCCCGGGACGGACAGTAAATGAGCAGTTCTTC. As protein: CSVPGRTVNEQFF.

This chain connects TRBV30 to TRBJ1-1; D gene unclear. The V and J ends lost 2 bases and 1 base respectively, with 5 bases between them. From germline, CDR1 is GTSNPN and CDR2 SVGIG (reference sequence). The CDR3 has 12 residues. The CDR3 DNA reads as TGTGCCTGGAGTATCAGGAACACTGAAGCTTTCTTT. Translated, it gives CAWSIRNTEAFF. The full variable domain, rest sourced from reference TRBV30 and TRBJ1-1, is SQTIHQWPATLVQPVGSPLSLECTVEGTSNPNLYWYRQAAGRGLQLLFYSVGIGQISSEVPQNLSASRPQDRQFILSSKKLLLSDSGFYLCAWSIRNTEAFFGQGTRLTVV.

This clone is medium-sized. The rearrangement uses TRBV9 and TRBJ2-4; TRBD2 is a possible D gene (6 bases). Germline assignment: CDR1 SGDLS and CDR2 YYNGEE. V shed 4 bases and J shed 7 bases, with 9 bases lying between them. The CDR3 contains 12 residues. Here the CDR3 DNA reads TGTGCCAGCAGCCCTGGGGGGAACATTCAGTACTTC. Protein: CASSPGGNIQYF.

The genes are TRBV28 and TRBJ1-2; D is possibly TRBD1 (5 bases). Germline-derived CDR1 and CDR2 are MDHEN and SYDVKM. Trimming removed 5 bases from V and 8 bases from J, with 15 bases in between. The CDR3 loop spans 13 amino acids. The CDR3 spells CASSGGAVVGYTF. CDR3 in DNA: TGTGCCAGCAGTGGGGGAGCGGTAGTAGGCTACACCTTC.